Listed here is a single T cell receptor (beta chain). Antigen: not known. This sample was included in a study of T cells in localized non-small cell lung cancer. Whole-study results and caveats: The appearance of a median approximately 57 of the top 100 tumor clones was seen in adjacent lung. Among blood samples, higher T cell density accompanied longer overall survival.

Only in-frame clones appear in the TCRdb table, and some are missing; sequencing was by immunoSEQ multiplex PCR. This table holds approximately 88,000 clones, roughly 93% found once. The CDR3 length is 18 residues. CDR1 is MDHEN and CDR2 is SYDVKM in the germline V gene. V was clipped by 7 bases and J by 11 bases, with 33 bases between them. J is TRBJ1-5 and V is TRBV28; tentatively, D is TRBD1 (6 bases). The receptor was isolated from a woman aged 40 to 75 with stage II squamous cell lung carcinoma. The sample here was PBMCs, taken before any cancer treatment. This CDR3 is CASIQVGGRELPFMSQHF. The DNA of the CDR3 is TGTGCCAGCATACAAGTTGGGGGCAGGGAATTGCCTTTCATGTCCCAGCATTTT.